The clone carrying this T cell receptor beta chain has only a few counts. Its target is unknown. This specimen comes from a study of cytomegalovirus exposure and HLA in healthy donors. Study-wide results and limits: Most CMV-associated TCR beta chains appeared HLA-restricted in a later analysis. The CMV antigen specificity of a few CMV-associated chains was confirmed through in vitro analysis.

There are 14 residues in the CDR3. With 0 bases removed from V and 4 bases from J, the gap between germline ends came to 9 bases. CDR1 is KGHSH and CDR2 is LQKENI in the germline V gene. Both 60 Vbeta primers and 13 Jbeta primers went into the PCR. Method: immunoSEQ multiplex PCR; TCRdb's copy keeps in-frame clones and lacks some. The profile shows some 170,000 clones, roughly 70% of them singletons. The rearrangement links TRBV18 to TRBJ1-1; a possible D gene is TRBD1 (5 bases). The source material was PBMCs. The sequence came from a male donor in good health and CMV-seronegative. Here the CDR3 DNA reads TGTGCCAGCTCACCACCGATCGGGGGCACTGAAGCTTTCTTT. Amino acid sequence: CASSPPIGGTEAFF.